Here is one TCR beta chain with its context. Profiling relied on immunoSEQ multiplex PCR, and the TCRdb table lists in-frame clones only, not all of them. The profile shows some 130,000 clones, roughly 89% of them singletons. These data are taken from a study of control samples from healthy donors and cancer patients. Trimming took off 6 bases at V and 0 bases at J, with 15 bases between the two ends. CDR3 length: 15 residues. CDR1 and CDR2 (germline): MNHEY, SMNVEV (reference sequence). The receptor was derived from a man younger than 30 in good health. The chain carries TRBV27 and TRBJ2-7, with D unclear. The sample comprised blood. CDR3 residues: CASRARGPSSYEQYF. The CDR3 DNA reads TGTGCCAGCAGGGCCCGCGGACCTAGCTCCTACGAGCAGTACTTC.